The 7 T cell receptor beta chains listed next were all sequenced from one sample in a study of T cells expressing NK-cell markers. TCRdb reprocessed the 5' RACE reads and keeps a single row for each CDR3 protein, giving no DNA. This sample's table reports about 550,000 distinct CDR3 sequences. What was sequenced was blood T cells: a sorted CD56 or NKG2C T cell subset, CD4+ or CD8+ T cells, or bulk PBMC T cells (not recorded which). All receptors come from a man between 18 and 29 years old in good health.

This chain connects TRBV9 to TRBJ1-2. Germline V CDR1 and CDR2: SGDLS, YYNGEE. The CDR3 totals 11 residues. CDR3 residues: CASRGLYGYTF.

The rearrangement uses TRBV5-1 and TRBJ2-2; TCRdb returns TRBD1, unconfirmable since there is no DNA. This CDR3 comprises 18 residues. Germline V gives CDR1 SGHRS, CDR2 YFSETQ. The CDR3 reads CASSPGWVQQSNTGELFF.

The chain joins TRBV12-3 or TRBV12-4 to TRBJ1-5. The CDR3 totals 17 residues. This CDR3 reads CASSLAGRIKSNQPQHF.

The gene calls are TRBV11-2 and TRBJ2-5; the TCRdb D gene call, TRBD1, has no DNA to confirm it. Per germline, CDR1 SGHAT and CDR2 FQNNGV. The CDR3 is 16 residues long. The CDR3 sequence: CASSLDSGWDGETQYF.

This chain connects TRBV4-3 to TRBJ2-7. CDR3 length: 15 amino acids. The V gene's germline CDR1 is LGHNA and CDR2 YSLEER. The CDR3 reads CASSQADGSSYEQYF.

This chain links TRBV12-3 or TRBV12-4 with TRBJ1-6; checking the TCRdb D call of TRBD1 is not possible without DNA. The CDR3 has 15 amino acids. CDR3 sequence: CASGPVSSYNSPLHF.

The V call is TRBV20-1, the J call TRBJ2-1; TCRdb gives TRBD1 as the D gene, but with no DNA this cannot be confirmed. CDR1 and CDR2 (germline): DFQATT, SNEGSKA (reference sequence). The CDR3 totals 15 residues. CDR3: CSARDDRGPVNEQFF.